This T cell receptor (beta chain) comes out of a study of blood T cell repertoires in COVID-19. Clones were read by immunoSEQ multiplex PCR, and TCRdb kept only the in-frame ones, dropping some. The sample includes 80,000 to 130,000 clones, roughly 90% of them seen just once. After removal of 0 bases from V and 5 bases from J, the junction contained 7 bases not matched to a gene. This CDR3 spans 17 amino acids. CDR1 LGHNA and CDR2 YSLEER come from the germline V gene. This receptor was obtained from a man in his sixties or seventies with acute or convalescent COVID-19. This chain uses TRBV4-3 with TRBJ2-2, with TRBD2 identical over 9 bases. Specimen: peripheral blood. CDR3 region: CASSQDLLAGWTGELFF. Written as DNA, the CDR3 is TGCGCCAGCAGCCAAGATTTGCTAGCGGGATGGACCGGGGAGCTGTTTTTT.